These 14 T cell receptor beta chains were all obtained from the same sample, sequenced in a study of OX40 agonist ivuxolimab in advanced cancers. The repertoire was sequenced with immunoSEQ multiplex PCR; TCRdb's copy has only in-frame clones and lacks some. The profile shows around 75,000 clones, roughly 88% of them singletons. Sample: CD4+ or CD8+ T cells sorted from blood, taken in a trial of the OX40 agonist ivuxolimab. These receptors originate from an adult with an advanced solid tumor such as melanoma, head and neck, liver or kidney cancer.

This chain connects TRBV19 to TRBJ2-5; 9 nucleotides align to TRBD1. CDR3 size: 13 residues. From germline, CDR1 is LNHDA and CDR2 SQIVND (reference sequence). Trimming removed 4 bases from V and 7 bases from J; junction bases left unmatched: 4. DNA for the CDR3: TGTGCCAGTAGTAGGGGACAGGGCGGGACCCAGTACTTC. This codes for CASSRGQGGTQYF.

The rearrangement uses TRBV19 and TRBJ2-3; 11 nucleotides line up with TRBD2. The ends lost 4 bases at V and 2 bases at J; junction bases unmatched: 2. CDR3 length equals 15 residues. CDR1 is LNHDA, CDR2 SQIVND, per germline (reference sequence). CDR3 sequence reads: CASSRLAGTTDTQYF. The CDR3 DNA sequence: TGTGCCAGTAGTAGACTAGCGGGGACCACAGATACGCAGTATTTT. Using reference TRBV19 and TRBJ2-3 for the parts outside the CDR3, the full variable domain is DGGITQSPKYLFRKEGQNVTLSCEQNLNHDAMYWYRQDPGQGLRLIYYSQIVNDFQKGDIAEGYSVSREKKESFPLTVTSAQKNPTAFYLCASSRLAGTTDTQYFGPGTRLTVL.

The CDR3 DNA reads as TGTGCCAGCAGCTTAGGCCCGAGCGGGAGAGAGCAGTTCTTC. Translation gives CASSLGPSGREQFF. This chain connects TRBV11-2 to TRBJ2-1, with 8 positions matching TRBD2. The CDR3 covers 14 residues. Germline CDR1 and CDR2: SGHAT and FQNNGV. Losses at the gene ends were 1 base for V and 10 bases for J; bases not matched to a gene: 6.

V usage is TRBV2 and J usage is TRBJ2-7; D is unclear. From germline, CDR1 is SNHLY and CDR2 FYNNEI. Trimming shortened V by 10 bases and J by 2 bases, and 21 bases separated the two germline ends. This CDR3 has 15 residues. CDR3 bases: TGTGCCACGGGCTCCACCCCGGCTAACACCTACGAGCAGTACTTC. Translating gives CATGSTPANTYEQYF.

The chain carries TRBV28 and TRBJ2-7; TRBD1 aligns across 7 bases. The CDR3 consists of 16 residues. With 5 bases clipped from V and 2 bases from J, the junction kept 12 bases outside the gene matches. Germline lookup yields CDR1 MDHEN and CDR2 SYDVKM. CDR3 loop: CASSTSNRGTPYEQYF. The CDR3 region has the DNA TGTGCCAGCAGTACCTCGAACAGGGGAACCCCCTACGAGCAGTACTTC.

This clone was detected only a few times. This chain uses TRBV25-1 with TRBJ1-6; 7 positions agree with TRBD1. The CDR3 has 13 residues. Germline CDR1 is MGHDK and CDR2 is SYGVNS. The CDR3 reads CARGLTGDSPLHF. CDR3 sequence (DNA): TGTGCGAGGGGATTAACAGGGGATTCACCCCTCCACTTT.

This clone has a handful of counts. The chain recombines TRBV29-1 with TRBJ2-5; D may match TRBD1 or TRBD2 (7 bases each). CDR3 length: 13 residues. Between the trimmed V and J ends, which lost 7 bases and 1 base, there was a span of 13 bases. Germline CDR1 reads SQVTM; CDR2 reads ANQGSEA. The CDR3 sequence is CSGQGGAQETQYF. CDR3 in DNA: TGCAGCGGGCAGGGGGGGGCCCAAGAGACCCAGTACTTC.

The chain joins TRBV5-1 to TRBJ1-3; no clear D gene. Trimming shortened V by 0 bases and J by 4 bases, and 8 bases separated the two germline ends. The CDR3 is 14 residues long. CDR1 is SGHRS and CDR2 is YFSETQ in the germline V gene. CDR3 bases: TGCGCCAGCAGCTTGGGGTTCGAGGGAAACACCATATATTTT. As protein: CASSLGFEGNTIYF.

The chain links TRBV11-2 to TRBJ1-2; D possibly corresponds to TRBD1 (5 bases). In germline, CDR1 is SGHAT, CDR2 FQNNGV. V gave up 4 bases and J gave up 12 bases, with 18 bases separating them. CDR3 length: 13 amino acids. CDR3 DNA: TGTGCCAGCAGCTCTGTAAGGGACCTAAGTCACACCTTC. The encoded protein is CASSSVRDLSHTF. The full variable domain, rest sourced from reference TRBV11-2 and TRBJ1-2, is EAGVAQSPRYKIIEKRQSVAFWCNPISGHATLYWYQQILGQGPKLLIQFQNNGVVDDSQLPKDRFSAERLKGVDSTLKIQPAKLEDSAVYLCASSSVRDLSHTFGSGTRLTVV.

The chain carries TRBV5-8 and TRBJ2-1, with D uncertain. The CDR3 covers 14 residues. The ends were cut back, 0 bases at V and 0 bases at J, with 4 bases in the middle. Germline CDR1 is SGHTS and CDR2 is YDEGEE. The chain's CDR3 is CASSLDFSYNEQFF. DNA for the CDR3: TGTGCCAGCAGCTTGGACTTCTCCTACAATGAGCAGTTCTTC.

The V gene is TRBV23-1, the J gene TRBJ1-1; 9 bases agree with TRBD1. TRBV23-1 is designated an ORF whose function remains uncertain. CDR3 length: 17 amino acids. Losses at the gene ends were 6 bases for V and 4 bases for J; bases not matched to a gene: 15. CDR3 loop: CASSPGQGFPLGTEAFF. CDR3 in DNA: TGCGCCAGCAGCCCGGGACAGGGTTTTCCCCTCGGCACTGAAGCTTTCTTT.

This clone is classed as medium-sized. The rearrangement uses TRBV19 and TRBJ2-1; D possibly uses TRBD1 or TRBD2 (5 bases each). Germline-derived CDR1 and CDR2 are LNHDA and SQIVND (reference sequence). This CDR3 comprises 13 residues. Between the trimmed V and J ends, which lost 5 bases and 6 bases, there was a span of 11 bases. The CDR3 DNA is TGTGCCAGTAGTGTGGGACCGGCCAATGAGCAGTTCTTC. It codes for CASSVGPANEQFF.

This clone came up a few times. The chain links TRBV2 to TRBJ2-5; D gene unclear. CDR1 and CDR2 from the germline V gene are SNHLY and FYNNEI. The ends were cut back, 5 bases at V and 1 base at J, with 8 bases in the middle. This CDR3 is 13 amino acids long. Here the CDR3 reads CASSKRVQETQYF. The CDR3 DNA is TGTGCCAGCAGTAAACGCGTCCAAGAGACCCAGTACTTC.

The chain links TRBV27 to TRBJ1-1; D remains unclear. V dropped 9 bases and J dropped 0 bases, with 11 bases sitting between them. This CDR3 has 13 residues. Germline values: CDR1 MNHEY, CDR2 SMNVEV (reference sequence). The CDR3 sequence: CASSERMNTEAFF. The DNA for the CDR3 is TGTGCCAGTTCCGAACGGATGAACACTGAAGCTTTCTTT.